This T cell receptor (beta chain) was profiled in a study of metastatic and nonmetastatic thyroid tumors. TCRdb redid the clone calls on the PCR reads using MiXCR. The sample shows 72,000 or so clones, more than 15% of them seen only once. Thyroid surgery was performed in patients who had received no treatment beforehand. This clone was picked up many times. The CDR3 contains 14 residues. Trimming left V 5 bases short and J 2 bases short, with 13 bases between. The germline V gene has CDR1 LNHDA and CDR2 SQIVND (reference sequence). The clonotype comes from a female donor with papillary thyroid cancer or a benign thyroid nodule (not recorded which). Some clones in this sample may be carry-over from other donors' samples. This chain links TRBV19 with TRBJ2-7; D unclear. Input material: blood. CDR3 coding DNA: TGTGCCAGTAGTCCTCTAGGAGAAACCTACGAGCAGTACTTC. This encodes CASSPLGETYEQYF. Together with reference TRBV19 and TRBJ2-7, the CDR3 gives the full variable domain: DGGITQSPKYLFRKEGQNVTLSCEQNLNHDAMYWYRQDPGQGLRLIYYSQIVNDFQKGDIAEGYSVSREKKESFPLTVTSAQKNPTAFYLCASSPLGETYEQYFGPGTRLTVT.